The 30 T cell receptor beta chains given below trace back to one sample, sequenced in a study of T cell changes during pregnancy in multiple sclerosis. Assay: immunoSEQ multiplex PCR; the TCRdb copy retains only in-frame clones and omits some. The data show tens of thousands of clones, about 94% seen once. This sample comprised peripheral blood, obtained in the second trimester of pregnancy. These receptors came from a female donor in good health, enrolled as a control in a pregnancy study.

This chain uses TRBV29-1 with TRBJ1-3; 8 positions match TRBD1. The CDR3 has 14 residues. With 2 bases clipped from V and 2 bases from J, the junction kept 2 bases outside the gene matches. CDR1 and CDR2 (germline): SQVTM, ANQGSEA. CDR3 protein: CSVETTGAGNTIYF. CDR3 coding DNA: TGCAGCGTTGAAACGACAGGGGCTGGAAACACCATATATTTT.

V usage is TRBV5-6 and J usage is TRBJ2-7; 7 bases line up with TRBD2. CDR3 length: 15 residues. Losses at the gene ends were 0 bases for V and 3 bases for J; bases not matched to a gene: 6. CDR1 and CDR2 (germline): SGHDT, YYEEEE. CDR3 coding DNA: TGTGCCAGCAGCTTGGACGGGGGAGGGTTCTACGAGCAGTACTTC. It specifies CASSLDGGGFYEQYF.

The chain has TRBV11-2 and TRBJ2-3; weak D call: TRBD2 (7 bases). The length of the CDR3 is 15 residues. Germline CDR1 and CDR2: SGHAT and FQNNGV. V dropped 5 bases and J dropped 0 bases, with 12 bases sitting between them. CDR3 sequence (DNA): TGTGCCAGCAGCCTGCGGGGGCTAAGCACAGATACGCAGTATTTT. Translated, it gives CASSLRGLSTDTQYF.

The genes are TRBV7-9 and TRBJ2-3; 8 bases line up with TRBD1. The length of the CDR3 is 14 residues. Germline lookup yields CDR1 SEHNR and CDR2 FQNEAQ (reference sequence). V lost 2 bases, J lost 7 bases, and 5 bases stayed unmatched. The CDR3 DNA sequence: TGTGCCAGCAGCTTAAAAACAGGGGGATATACGCAGTATTTT. Protein: CASSLKTGGYTQYF. Full variable domain (missing parts from reference TRBV7-9 and TRBJ2-3): DTGVSQNPRHKITKRGQNVTFRCDPISEHNRLYWYRQTLGQGPEFLTYFQNEAQLEKSRLLSDRFSAERPKGSFSTLEIQRTEQGDSAMYLCASSLKTGGYTQYFGPGTRLTVL.

The rearrangement uses TRBV2 and TRBJ1-1; D possibly corresponds to TRBD1 (5 bases). Deletions cut 7 bases from V and 3 bases from J, with 9 bases between. Per the germline V gene, CDR1 is SNHLY and CDR2 is FYNNEI. The CDR3 contains 12 residues. The CDR3: CASNPGYTEAFF. CDR3 sequence (DNA): TGTGCCAGCAATCCAGGGTACACTGAAGCTTTCTTT.

V and J are TRBV6-5 and TRBJ1-1, with 7 bases aligning to TRBD1. In germline, CDR1 is MNHEY, CDR2 SVGAGI. The CDR3 has 15 amino acids. J was trimmed by 3 bases and V by 5 bases; bases with no gene match: 9. CDR3 in DNA: TGTGCCAGCAGTAACAGGGGCAGGGGGGACACTGAAGCTTTCTTT. Amino acid sequence: CASSNRGRGDTEAFF.

The chain is built from TRBV10-3 and TRBJ1-5, with 7 bases fitting TRBD1. The CDR3 is 14 amino acids. Germline CDR1 is ENHRY and CDR2 is SYGVKD. The ends lost 6 bases at V and 0 bases at J; junction bases unmatched: 2. CDR3 amino acids: CAIRGTDSNQPQHF. The CDR3 DNA reads TGTGCCATCAGGGGGACAGATAGCAATCAGCCCCAGCATTTT.

The J gene is TRBJ1-2, the V gene TRBV25-1; D is unclear. This CDR3 spans 14 amino acids. Germline values: CDR1 MGHDK, CDR2 SYGVNS. The V gene lost 2 bases and the J gene lost 8 bases, with 15 bases spanning the gap. As DNA, the CDR3 is TGTGCCAGCAGTGAACCCCATTCCGGGGTCGGCTACACCTTC. Its protein is CASSEPHSGVGYTF.

This chain joins TRBV4-3 and TRBJ1-4; D may be TRBD1 (6 bases). Germline assignment: CDR1 LGHNA and CDR2 YSLEER. V lost 4 bases and J 4 bases, leaving 22 bases between the germline ends. CDR3 length: 18 residues. CDR3 residues: CASSRADPPRGNNEKLFF. CDR3 sequence (DNA): TGCGCCAGCAGCCGGGCCGACCCACCCAGGGGCAATAATGAAAAACTGTTTTTT.

This clone was seen a single time. This rearrangement joins TRBV30 to TRBJ2-5; the D gene is possibly TRBD2 (6 bases). Germline loops: CDR1 GTSNPN, CDR2 SVGIG (reference sequence). This CDR3 is built from 14 residues. Trimming removed 4 bases from V and 7 bases from J, with 19 bases in between. The CDR3 sequence: CAWNFGTSWVTQYF. The CDR3 bases are TGTGCCTGGAATTTCGGAACTAGCTGGGTGACCCAGTACTTC. The entire variable domain, with the rest obtained from reference TRBV30 and TRBJ2-5, is as follows: SQTIHQWPATLVQPVGSPLSLECTVEGTSNPNLYWYRQAAGRGLQLLFYSVGIGQISSEVPQNLSASRPQDRQFILSSKKLLLSDSGFYLCAWNFGTSWVTQYFGPGTRLLVL.

The chain employs TRBV4-3 and TRBJ2-7; a weak D match, TRBD1 (7 bases). The germline gives CDR1 LGHNA, CDR2 YSLEER. This CDR3 has 13 amino acids. V was pared by 3 bases and J by 5 bases, with 11 bases between. The CDR3 bases are TGCGCCAGCAGCCAGAGGAGGGGGCACGAGCAGTACTTC. This codes for CASSQRRGHEQYF.

V and J are TRBV7-3 and TRBJ2-5; D is uncertain. The CDR3 is 13 amino acids. V shed 1 base and J shed 5 bases, with 8 bases lying between them. Per germline, CDR1 SGHTA and CDR2 FQGTGA. CDR3 sequence: CASSLSGWETQYF. CDR3 in DNA: TGTGCCAGCAGCTTAAGCGGATGGGAGACCCAGTACTTC.

This chain connects TRBV7-2 to TRBJ2-2; D is perhaps TRBD1 (6 bases). The CDR3 is 15 amino acids. V was shortened by 1 base and J by 1 base, with 7 bases between the two germline ends. Germline CDR1 is SGHTA and CDR2 is FQGNSA. CDR3: CASSLDRVNTGELFF. The CDR3, as DNA: TGTGCCAGCAGCTTAGACAGGGTGAACACCGGGGAGCTGTTTTTT.

The chain uses TRBV7-2 and TRBJ2-3, with TRBD2 matching over 13 bases. Germline lookup yields CDR1 SGHTA and CDR2 FQGNSA. V trimming: 4 bases; J trimming: 6 bases; junction bases outside the gene matches: 7. The CDR3 runs to 16 residues. The CDR3 spells CASSSTSGGAGDTQYF. Here the CDR3 DNA reads TGTGCCAGCAGCTCCACTAGCGGGGGGGCAGGGGATACGCAGTATTTT.

CDR3 sequence reads: CASSPRRGNTGELFF. CDR3 DNA sequence: TGTGCCAGCAGCCCGCGGCGTGGGAACACCGGGGAGCTGTTTTTT. The J gene is TRBJ2-2, the V gene TRBV7-2; D not certain. V dropped 5 bases and J dropped 1 base, with 11 bases sitting between them. This CDR3 comprises 15 residues. The germline CDR1 and CDR2 sequences are SGHTA and FQGNSA.

This chain uses TRBV6-6 with TRBJ2-4, with D possibly TRBD1 on 6 matching bases. Germline V gene data show CDR1 as MNHNY and CDR2 as SVGAGI (reference sequence). This CDR3 contains 15 residues. V was pared by 0 bases and J by 1 base, with 7 bases between. The CDR3 region has the DNA TGTGCCAGCAGTTACTCCCAGGGGGCCAAAAACATTCAGTACTTC. The encoded protein is CASSYSQGAKNIQYF.

The chain recombines TRBV5-8 with TRBJ1-1, with D uncertain. CDR3 length: 13 amino acids. Germline-derived CDR1 and CDR2 are SGHTS and YDEGEE. V was cut by 4 bases and J by 1 base, with 8 bases left in between. As DNA, the CDR3 is TGTGCCAGCAGCCTCCTTCCGAACACTGAAGCTTTCTTT. This translates into CASSLLPNTEAFF.

The genes are TRBV6-6 and TRBJ2-7; 9 nucleotides agree with TRBD1. Germline lookup yields CDR1 MNHNY and CDR2 SVGAGI (reference sequence). After removal of 4 bases from V and 5 bases from J, the junction contained 9 bases not matched to a gene. The CDR3 is 15 amino acids. The CDR3: CASSSPGTGTHEQYF. The CDR3 DNA sequence: TGTGCCAGCAGTTCCCCCGGGACAGGGACCCACGAGCAGTACTTC.

The chain joins TRBV19 to TRBJ2-5; 7 positions agree with TRBD1. The CDR3 length is 14 residues. V shed 6 bases and J 5 bases; nucleotides not matched to a gene: 9. Germline V gene lookup returns CDR1 LNHDA and CDR2 SQIVND (reference sequence). CDR3 amino acids: CASSPGQPPETQYF. The CDR3 coding sequence is TGTGCCAGTAGCCCGGGACAGCCTCCGGAGACCCAGTACTTC. Full variable domain (missing parts from reference TRBV19 and TRBJ2-5): DGGITQSPKYLFRKEGQNVTLSCEQNLNHDAMYWYRQDPGQGLRLIYYSQIVNDFQKGDIAEGYSVSREKKESFPLTVTSAQKNPTAFYLCASSPGQPPETQYFGPGTRLLVL.

This rearrangement joins TRBV7-9 to TRBJ1-2; weak D call: TRBD1 (6 bases). Trimming took 1 base from V and 3 from J, leaving 15 bases between them. Germline-derived CDR1 and CDR2 are SEHNR and FQNEAQ (reference sequence). CDR3 size: 16 residues. The CDR3 DNA follows: TGTGCCAGCAGCTTAGGGGAACAGGGCCAGGACTATGGCTACACCTTC. Its protein product is CASSLGEQGQDYGYTF.

The chain couples TRBV11-2 to TRBJ2-6; no clear D gene. CDR3 length: 17 residues. Per germline, CDR1 SGHAT and CDR2 FQNNGV. The V and J ends lost 5 bases and 0 bases respectively, with 14 bases between them. CDR3 sequence: CASSQNQQSSGANVLTF. CDR3 nucleotide sequence: TGTGCCAGCAGCCAAAACCAACAGAGCTCTGGGGCCAACGTCCTGACTTTC.

About this clone: This CDR3 fails to terminate in the conserved phenylalanine or tryptophan, so it likely reflects a read error. The CDR3 bases are TGTGCCAGCAGCCAAGATCCGGGTGGCTACACCCTC. Amino acid sequence: CASSQDPGGYTL. The chain joins TRBV4-2 to TRBJ1-2; D call uncertain. CDR3 length: 12 residues. V dropped 0 bases and J dropped 7 bases, with 6 bases sitting between them. Germline loops: CDR1 LGHNA, CDR2 YNFKEQ.

The chain is built from TRBV19 and TRBJ1-2, with 11 bases aligning to TRBD1. With V trimmed by 3 bases and J by 4 bases, 13 bases remained unmatched. The CDR3 is 18 amino acids. Looked up from germline, CDR1 is LNHDA and CDR2 is SQIVND (reference sequence). DNA of the CDR3: TGTGCCAGTAGTATGCTTGGGGACAGGGGGAAGAGGGGCTATGGCTACACCTTC. Translation gives CASSMLGDRGKRGYGYTF.

The V gene is TRBV29-1, the J gene TRBJ2-7; TRBD1 aligns across 8 bases. Unmatched junction bases numbered 7, after V lost 7 bases and J lost 2 bases. Germline V gene data show CDR1 as SQVTM and CDR2 as ANQGSEA. The CDR3 length is 13 residues. The CDR3 coding sequence is TGCAGCGCCTGGGACAGGCGTACCTACGAGCAGTACTTC. Its protein product is CSAWDRRTYEQYF.

V is TRBV9 and J is TRBJ1-4; the match to TRBD1 covers 7 bases. The CDR3 is 16 amino acids. Germline CDR1 and CDR2: SGDLS and YYNGEE. The J segment lost 2 bases and the V segment lost 4 bases, leaving 8 bases of the junction unmatched. The CDR3 loop is CASSQGQRVTNEKLFF. CDR3 coding DNA: TGTGCCAGCAGCCAGGGACAGCGGGTTACTAATGAAAAACTGTTTTTT.

The rearrangement uses TRBV28 and TRBJ1-4; TRBD1 matches 8 bases. V was clipped by 6 bases and J by 7 bases; unmatched bases: 7. The CDR3 is 14 amino acids. Germline V gene sequence: CDR1 MDHEN, CDR2 SYDVKM. CDR3 loop: CASSKTGVSEKLFF. The CDR3 coding sequence is TGTGCCAGCAGCAAGACAGGGGTGTCTGAAAAACTGTTTTTT. Looking up the rest from reference TRBV28 and TRBJ1-4 gives the full variable domain: DVKVTQSSRYLVKRTGEKVFLECVQDMDHENMFWYRQDPGLGLRLIYFSYDVKMKEKGDIPEGYSVSREKKERFSLILESASTNQTSMYLCASSKTGVSEKLFFGSGTQLSVL.

For the CDR3, the DNA is TGTGCCAGCACCTTAGACAGAAACTATGGCTACACCTTC. It yields the protein CASTLDRNYGYTF. The chain joins TRBV2 to TRBJ1-2; weak D call: TRBD1 (5 bases). Per germline, CDR1 SNHLY and CDR2 FYNNEI. The ends were cut back, 7 bases at V and 2 bases at J, with 11 bases in the middle. The CDR3 length is 13 residues.

The CDR3 DNA reads TGTGCCAGCAGTCGGACTAGCGGGGGGGCCTACGAGCAGTACTTC. It encodes CASSRTSGGAYEQYF. This chain joins TRBV6-6 and TRBJ2-7; 15 nucleotides match TRBD2. The germline gives CDR1 MNHNY, CDR2 SVGAGI (reference sequence). This CDR3 comprises 15 residues. J lost 2 bases, V lost 5 bases, and 1 base had no gene match.

The V gene is TRBV7-2, the J gene TRBJ2-1; TRBD2 is a possible D gene (5 bases). There are 15 residues in the CDR3. Between the trimmed V and J ends, which lost 1 base and 3 bases, there was a span of 10 bases. Looked up from germline, CDR1 is SGHTA and CDR2 is FQGNSA. The CDR3 DNA reads as TGTGCCAGCAGCTTAGAGAGCGGCCTCTACAATGAGCAGTTCTTC. It is translated as CASSLESGLYNEQFF.

This chain links TRBV4-3 with TRBJ1-2; no definite D call. Germline V gene data show CDR1 as LGHNA and CDR2 as YSLEER. The CDR3 spans 15 residues. The V end was cut by 0 bases, the J end by 6 bases, with 14 bases between. CDR3 coding DNA: TGCGCCAGCAGCCAAGATGCATCCGGGAGGGATGGCTACACCTTC. Its protein product is CASSQDASGRDGYTF.